This T cell receptor beta chain comes out of a study of cytomegalovirus exposure and HLA in healthy donors. General study results and limits: Excluded were some V segments that proved indistinguishable, including TRBV6-2 and TRBV6-3. Rare sequences made up most TCRs, while some public TCRs were found in many donors.

Amplification used 60 Vbeta primers and 13 Jbeta primers. Authors' analysis steps: Some 12 million shared chains were among the roughly 80 million unique TCR beta chains that a later analysis counted. TCRdb keeps only in-frame clones here, not all; method: immunoSEQ multiplex PCR. From that table come the V and J calls and clone size; the DNA was used to work out D and trimming. The sample shows around 95,000 clones, about 81% of them seen only once. In regard to this clone: Antigen unknown.

With 4 bases removed from V and 4 bases from J, the gap between germline ends came to 19 bases. CDR1 SGDLS and CDR2 YYNGEE come from the germline V gene. The CDR3 consists of 16 residues. Sequencing was performed on PBMCs. The V gene is TRBV9, the J gene TRBJ2-3; a weak D match, TRBD2 (6 bases). This TCR came from a woman aged 40 to 55 in good health and CMV-seropositive. The CDR3 DNA reads as TGTGCCAGCAGCCTAAGGGACTCCTTCGACCCAGATACGCAGTATTTT. Its translation is CASSLRDSFDPDTQYF.